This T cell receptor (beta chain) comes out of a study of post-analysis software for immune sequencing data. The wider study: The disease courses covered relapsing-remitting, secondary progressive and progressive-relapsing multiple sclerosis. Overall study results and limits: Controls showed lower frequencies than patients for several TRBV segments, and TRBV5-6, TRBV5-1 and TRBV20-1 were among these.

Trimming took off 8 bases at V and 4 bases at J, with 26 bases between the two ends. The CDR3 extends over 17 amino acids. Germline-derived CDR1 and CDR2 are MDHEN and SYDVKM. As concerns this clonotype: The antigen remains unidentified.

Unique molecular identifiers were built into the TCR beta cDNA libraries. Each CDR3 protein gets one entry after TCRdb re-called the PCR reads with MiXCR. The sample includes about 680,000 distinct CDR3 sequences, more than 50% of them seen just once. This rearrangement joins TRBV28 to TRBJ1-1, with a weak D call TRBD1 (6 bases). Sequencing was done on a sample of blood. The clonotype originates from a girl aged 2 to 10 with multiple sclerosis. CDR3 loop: CASLPHEAGVRTTEAFF. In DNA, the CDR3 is TGTGCCAGCCTCCCCCATGAGGCAGGGGTTCGGACCACTGAAGCTTTCTTT.